This record looks at one T cell receptor (beta chain) sequence and its context. Its antigen is currently unknown. This sample was taken from a study of CXCR3-negative and CXCR3-positive naive CD8 T cells. Across the whole study: A total of about 130 million TRB reads was generated, with about 1.5 +/- 0.3 million per library. Study-level findings and limits: Both naive subsets had comparably high diversity; memory CD8+ cells much lower. Naive cells positive for CXCR3 carried more hydrophobic TRB CDR3s than CXCR3-negative ones.

The authors made the TRB cDNA libraries by 5' RACE using UMI labels. TCRdb derives one entry per CDR3 protein from the 5' RACE reads, leaving out DNA. The record lists 100,000 to 150,000 distinct CDR3 sequences, of which the ten most abundant hold 0.41%. CD45RO-CCR7+CD27+CD95- characterized naive CD8+ T cells. CDR3 length: 16 residues. The sequencing sample was made of naive CXCR3+ CD8+ T cells from blood. The subset is: CD45RO-CCR7+CD27+CD95- naive CD8+ T cells expressing CXCR3 (TNR3+). J is TRBJ2-1 and V is TRBV12-3 or TRBV12-4; with no DNA, the TCRdb D assignment of TRBD1 cannot be verified. The origin of this receptor is a human donor in good health. Some clones in this sample may be carry-over from other donors' samples. This chain's CDR3 is CASSFYWGEGDNEQFF.